This paragraph reports one TCR beta chain. Antigen: not known. Cells sorted as Tregs were CD4+, CD25+ and CD127-/low. Full-length variable regions came from constant-region reverse primers plus semi-nested Nested Universal Primer A PCR. TCRdb fed the 5' RACE reads into MiXCR, producing one record per CDR3 protein. The data hold 35,000 to 50,000 distinct CDR3 sequences, with 20% to 25% observed a single time. General study findings and limits: Tumor Tregs overlapped most with tumor, then blood, naive CD4+ cells. The larger-cohort validation was restricted to a single TCR beta V-J rearrangement rather than whole repertoires.

The CDR3 runs 14 residues. Germline assignment: CDR1 DFQATT and CDR2 SNEGSKA (reference sequence). The V and J ends lost 0 bases and 0 bases respectively, with 9 bases between them. The clonotype was recovered from a female donor with breast cancer. Specimen: Tregs sorted from blood. This chain joins TRBV20-1 and TRBJ2-7, with D unresolved. The CDR3 bases are TGCAGTGCTAGAGAGGTCGGAGTCTCCTACGAGCAGTACTTC. It codes for CSAREVGVSYEQYF.